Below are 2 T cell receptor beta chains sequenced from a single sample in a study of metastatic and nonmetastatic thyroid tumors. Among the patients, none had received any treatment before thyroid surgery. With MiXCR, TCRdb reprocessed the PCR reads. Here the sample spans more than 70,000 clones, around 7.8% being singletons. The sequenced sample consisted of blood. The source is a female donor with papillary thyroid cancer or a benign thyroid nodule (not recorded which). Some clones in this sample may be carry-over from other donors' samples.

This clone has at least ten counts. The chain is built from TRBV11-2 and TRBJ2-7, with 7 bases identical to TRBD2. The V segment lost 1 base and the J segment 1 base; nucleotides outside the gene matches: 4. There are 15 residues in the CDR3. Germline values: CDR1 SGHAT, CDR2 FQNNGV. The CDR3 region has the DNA TGTGCCAGCAGCTTAGGGGGGGGAGTGTCCTACGAGCAGTACTTC. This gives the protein CASSLGGGVSYEQYF.

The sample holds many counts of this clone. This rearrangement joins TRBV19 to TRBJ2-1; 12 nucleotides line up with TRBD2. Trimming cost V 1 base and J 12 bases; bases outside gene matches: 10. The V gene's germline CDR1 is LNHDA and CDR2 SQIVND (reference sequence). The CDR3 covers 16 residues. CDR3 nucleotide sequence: TGTGCCAGTAGTATAGTTACTAGCGGGGGGCCTGGTGGGCAGTTCTTC. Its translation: CASSIVTSGGPGGQFF.